These T cell receptor beta chains were read from a single sample in a study of blood T cells in healthy people across ages. Each CDR3 protein gets one entry after TCRdb re-called the 5' RACE reads with MiXCR. The sample consists of some 1.5 million distinct CDR3 sequences, about 45% of them appearing once. The source material was blood. The receptors were gathered from a woman aged 18-29 years in good health. CDR3s include the opening cysteine and the closing phenylalanine or tryptophan. D genes are given only for firm matches. Clone size, where shown, is once, few, many, or a class for clones that have expanded.

clone size	V gene	J gene	D gene	CDR3 length	CDR3 protein	CDR3 DNA
-	TRBV2	TRBJ2-7	-	11	CASDYYYEQYF	TGTGCCAGCGACTACTACTACGAGCAGTACTTC
few	TRBV18	TRBJ2-3	-	15	CASSPVGLSPDTQYF	TGTGCCAGCTCACCTGTCGGTTTGTCGCCAGATACGCAGTATTTT
-	TRBV20-1	TRBJ2-5	-	14	CSARLRTAQETQYF	TGCAGTGCTAGACTTCGGACAGCCCAAGAGACCCAGTACTTC
-	TRBV5-1	TRBJ1-4	-	14	CASSKQATNEKLFF	TGCGCCAGCAGCAAACAAGCAACTAATGAAAAACTGTTTTTT
-	TRBV28	TRBJ2-5	TRBD1	16	CASSPRPGQQPVTQYF	TGTGCCAGCAGTCCGAGGCCGGGACAGCAACCAGTTACCCAGTACTTC
-	TRBV29-1	TRBJ1-4	-	11	CSVEEWEKLFF	TGCAGCGTTGAAGAGTGGGAAAAACTGTTTTTT
-	TRBV9	TRBJ2-6	-	19	CASSVPTRGAGSGANVLTF	TGTGCCAGCAGCGTACCTACACGAGGGGCGGGCTCTGGGGCCAACGTCCTGACTTTC
few	TRBV27	TRBJ1-2	-	14	CASRSAQGTYGYTF	TGTGCCAGCAGGTCCGCCCAGGGAACCTATGGCTACACCTTC
-	TRBV24-1	TRBJ2-2	TRBD1	16	CATSDSPGQGSGELFF	TGTGCCACCAGTGACTCGCCGGGACAGGGCTCCGGGGAGCTGTTTTTT
few	TRBV5-1	TRBJ2-1	-	15	CASSLDQGAYNEQFF	TGCGCCAGCAGCTTGGATCAGGGAGCCTACAATGAGCAGTTCTTC
-	TRBV10-3	TRBJ2-5	TRBD2	14	CAISVNGGQETQYF	TGTGCCATCAGTGTAAACGGGGGGCAAGAGACCCAGTACTTC
-	TRBV7-3	TRBJ1-6	-	14	CASSLDSQGSPLHF	TGTGCCAGCAGCTTAGATTCACAGGGTTCACCCCTCCACTTT
-	TRBV6-2/TRBV6-3	TRBJ2-5	-	15	CASSQIGTFQETQYF	TGTGCCAGCAGCCAGATAGGGACCTTCCAAGAGACCCAGTACTTC
-	TRBV4-1	TRBJ1-1	-	12	CASSQEGRRAFF	TGCGCCAGCAGCCAAGAGGGCCGGAGGGCTTTCTTT
few	TRBV5-1	TRBJ1-1	-	14	CASSLSAGVVSAFF	TGCGCCAGCAGCTTGTCGGCCGGAGTAGTTTCGGCTTTCTTT